Listed below are T cell receptor beta chains from one sample, sequenced in a study of T cell changes during pregnancy in multiple sclerosis. Clones were sequenced by immunoSEQ multiplex PCR, and TCRdb holds only the in-frame ones, with some missing. The table has more than 55,000 clones, less than 95% seen once. The sample was peripheral blood, taken in the third trimester of pregnancy. The source of these receptors is a female donor in good health, enrolled as a control in a pregnancy study. The CDR3 runs from the conserved cysteine through the conserved F or W. A D gene is named only where the DNA matches it firmly. Some rows mark clone size as missing; the rest say once, few, many or name a class of expanded clone.

V gene: TRBV6-4
J gene: TRBJ1-1
clone size: NA
D gene: NA
CDR3 protein: CASSEGGPGEAFF
CDR3 DNA: TGTGCCAGCAGCGAAGGGGGTCCCGGCGAAGCTTTCTTT

V gene: TRBV11-2
J gene: TRBJ2-7
clone size: NA
D gene: TRBD2
CDR3 protein: CASSSPLAGGPGEQYF
CDR3 DNA: TGTGCCAGCAGCTCCCCCTTAGCGGGAGGGCCTGGGGAGCAGTACTTC

V gene: TRBV6-5
J gene: TRBJ2-7
clone size: NA
D gene: TRBD1
CDR3 protein: CASSFRGQGAYEQYF
CDR3 DNA: TGTGCCAGCAGTTTCCGGGGCCAGGGGGCCTACGAGCAGTACTTC

V gene: TRBV19
J gene: TRBJ1-2
clone size: once
D gene: TRBD1
CDR3 protein: CASQRTGLNYGYTF
CDR3 DNA: TGTGCCAGTCAGCGGACAGGGCTGAACTATGGCTACACCTTC

V gene: TRBV10-3
J gene: TRBJ2-1
clone size: once
D gene: TRBD2
CDR3 protein: CAIRSQTSGTNEQFF
CDR3 DNA: TGTGCCATCAGAAGCCAGACTAGCGGGACAAATGAGCAGTTCTTC

V gene: TRBV11-2
J gene: TRBJ1-3
clone size: NA
D gene: NA
CDR3 protein: CASSLVSTAVGHTIYF
CDR3 DNA: TGTGCCAGCAGCTTAGTCTCGACAGCAGTGGGGCACACCATATATTTT

V gene: TRBV27
J gene: TRBJ2-7
clone size: NA
D gene: NA
CDR3 protein: CASSSGPGATYEQYF
CDR3 DNA: TGTGCCAGCAGTTCCGGGCCAGGGGCTACCTACGAGCAGTACTTC

V gene: TRBV30
J gene: TRBJ2-1
clone size: NA
D gene: NA
CDR3 protein: CAWIPGLDANILAFRSDEQFF
CDR3 DNA: TGTGCCTGGATTCCGGGACTCGACGCAAACATACTTGCATTTCGTTCGGATGAGCAGTTCTTC

V gene: TRBV27
J gene: TRBJ2-7
clone size: NA
D gene: NA
CDR3 protein: CASSLSIGGGSEQYF
CDR3 DNA: TGTGCCAGCAGTTTATCTATAGGGGGAGGGTCCGAGCAGTACTTC

V gene: TRBV19
J gene: TRBJ2-3
clone size: NA
D gene: NA
CDR3 protein: CASSKGGSTDTQYF
CDR3 DNA: TGTGCCAGTTCTAAGGGGGGGAGCACAGATACGCAGTATTTT

V gene: TRBV6-5
J gene: TRBJ2-1
clone size: NA
D gene: NA
CDR3 protein: CASITRQGISNEQFF
CDR3 DNA: TGTGCCAGCATCACGAGGCAGGGGATAAGCAATGAGCAGTTCTTC

V gene: TRBV7-9
J gene: TRBJ1-1
clone size: NA
D gene: TRBD1
CDR3 protein: CASTDRGYTEAFF
CDR3 DNA: TGTGCCAGCACCGACAGGGGATACACTGAAGCTTTCTTT

V gene: TRBV4-3
J gene: TRBJ2-6
clone size: NA
D gene: TRBD1
CDR3 protein: CASSQDWGRDSLFSGANVLTF
CDR3 DNA: TGCGCCAGCAGCCAAGACTGGGGTCGGGACAGCCTTTTTAGTGGGGCCAACGTCCTGACTTTC

V gene: TRBV6-6
J gene: TRBJ2-7
clone size: NA
D gene: NA
CDR3 protein: CASSYRGGGNEQYF
CDR3 DNA: TGTGCCAGCAGTTATCGGGGAGGAGGGAACGAGCAGTACTTC

V gene: TRBV30
J gene: TRBJ1-3
clone size: NA
D gene: TRBD1
CDR3 protein: CAWRGDRGFSGNTIYF
CDR3 DNA: TGTGCCTGGAGGGGGGACAGGGGATTCTCTGGAAACACCATATATTTT

V gene: TRBV30
J gene: TRBJ2-1
clone size: once
D gene: TRBD1
CDR3 protein: CAWTGDRDNEQFF
CDR3 DNA: TGTGCCTGGACGGGCGACAGGGACAATGAGCAGTTCTTC

V gene: TRBV30
J gene: TRBJ2-5
clone size: NA
D gene: TRBD2
CDR3 protein: CAWTSGGLETQYF
CDR3 DNA: TGTGCCTGGACTAGCGGGGGATTAGAGACCCAGTACTTC

V gene: TRBV5-1
J gene: TRBJ1-1
clone size: NA
D gene: NA
CDR3 protein: CASSPPQVGSVNTEAFF
CDR3 DNA: TGCGCCAGCAGCCCCCCCCAGGTTGGGAGCGTGAACACTGAAGCTTTCTTT

V gene: TRBV7-2
J gene: TRBJ2-1
clone size: NA
D gene: NA
CDR3 protein: CASSLSRDRTNEQFF
CDR3 DNA: TGTGCCAGCAGCTTATCTAGAGATAGAACGAATGAGCAGTTCTTC

V gene: TRBV2
J gene: TRBJ2-2
clone size: NA
D gene: NA
CDR3 protein: CASSPQGHLITGELFF
CDR3 DNA: TGTGCCAGCAGCCCACAAGGACACCTCATTACCGGGGAGCTGTTTTTT

V gene: TRBV7-6
J gene: TRBJ1-2
clone size: NA
D gene: TRBD1
CDR3 protein: CASSSGTGGPTGYGYTF
CDR3 DNA: TGTGCCAGCAGCTCCGGGACAGGGGGCCCCACTGGATATGGCTACACCTTC

V gene: TRBV7-9
J gene: TRBJ2-1
clone size: NA
D gene: NA
CDR3 protein: CASSLANEQFF
CDR3 DNA: TGTGCCAGCAGCTTGGCCAATGAGCAGTTCTTC

V gene: TRBV27
J gene: TRBJ2-3
clone size: NA
D gene: TRBD1
CDR3 protein: CASSPRDRASDTQYF
CDR3 DNA: TGTGCCAGCAGTCCCCGGGACAGGGCTTCAGATACGCAGTATTTT

V gene: TRBV7-7
J gene: TRBJ2-2
clone size: NA
D gene: TRBD2
CDR3 protein: CASSLFSFGGSLAGELFF
CDR3 DNA: TGTGCCAGCAGCTTATTCTCTTTTGGCGGGAGTCTGGCCGGGGAGCTGTTTTTT

V gene: TRBV27
J gene: TRBJ1-5
clone size: NA
D gene: TRBD1
CDR3 protein: CASRRTGEWGIQPQHF
CDR3 DNA: TGTGCCAGCAGGAGGACAGGGGAGTGGGGTATTCAGCCCCAGCATTTT

V gene: TRBV6-1
J gene: TRBJ1-4
clone size: once
D gene: NA
CDR3 protein: CASSVGREFEKLFF
CDR3 DNA: TGTGCCAGCAGTGTCGGCAGGGAATTTGAAAAACTGTTTTTT

V gene: TRBV18
J gene: TRBJ2-3
clone size: NA
D gene: NA
CDR3 protein: CASSLTGRKEDTQYF
CDR3 DNA: TGTGCCAGCTCGTTGACAGGGAGGAAGGAAGATACGCAGTATTTT

V gene: TRBV30
J gene: TRBJ1-1
clone size: NA
D gene: TRBD1
CDR3 protein: CAWSVGQGVPEAFF
CDR3 DNA: TGTGCCTGGAGTGTAGGGCAGGGGGTGCCTGAAGCTTTCTTT

V gene: TRBV2
J gene: TRBJ2-1
clone size: NA
D gene: TRBD1
CDR3 protein: CASSDRGSYNEQFF
CDR3 DNA: TGTGCCAGCAGTGACAGGGGGTCCTACAATGAGCAGTTCTTC

V gene: TRBV6-4
J gene: TRBJ1-1
clone size: NA
D gene: NA
CDR3 protein: CASSETLQGSAFF
CDR3 DNA: TGTGCCAGCAGTGAAACTTTACAGGGATCAGCTTTCTTT

V gene: TRBV15
J gene: TRBJ1-2
clone size: NA
D gene: NA
CDR3 protein: CATSRDQPGLSGGYGYTF
CDR3 DNA: TGTGCCACCAGCAGAGATCAGCCCGGTCTCTCGGGAGGCTATGGCTACACCTTC

V gene: TRBV6-6
J gene: TRBJ1-1
clone size: once
D gene: TRBD1
CDR3 protein: CASSSGGSGAFF
CDR3 DNA: TGTGCCAGCAGTTCAGGGGGCTCGGGGGCTTTCTTT

V gene: TRBV6-6
J gene: TRBJ2-7
clone size: NA
D gene: TRBD2
CDR3 protein: CASRDPGSGRYEQYF
CDR3 DNA: TGTGCCAGCAGGGACCCGGGTAGCGGGAGATACGAGCAGTACTTC

V gene: TRBV7-2
J gene: TRBJ1-2
clone size: NA
D gene: NA
CDR3 protein: CAGTKGGRVGFEYGYTF
CDR3 DNA: TGTGCCGGGACTAAAGGTGGCAGGGTAGGATTTGAGTATGGCTACACCTTC

V gene: TRBV6-5
J gene: TRBJ2-3
clone size: NA
D gene: NA
CDR3 protein: CASSRERDTQYF
CDR3 DNA: TGTGCCAGCAGTAGAGAGAGGGATACGCAGTATTTT

V gene: TRBV11-3
J gene: TRBJ2-3
clone size: NA
D gene: TRBD2
CDR3 protein: CASSLDSGVGTDTQYF
CDR3 DNA: TGTGCCAGCAGCTTAGATAGCGGGGTGGGCACAGATACGCAGTATTTT

V gene: TRBV7-9
J gene: TRBJ2-7
clone size: NA
D gene: TRBD1
CDR3 protein: CASSPSWGQGYEQYF
CDR3 DNA: TGTGCCAGCAGCCCATCTTGGGGACAGGGCTACGAGCAGTACTTC

V gene: TRBV4-1
J gene: TRBJ1-1
clone size: NA
D gene: NA
CDR3 protein: CASSQDPARKAFF
CDR3 DNA: TGCGCCAGCAGCCAAGATCCAGCCAGGAAAGCTTTCTTT

V gene: TRBV30
J gene: TRBJ2-7
clone size: NA
D gene: NA
CDR3 protein: CAWSGGSEQYF
CDR3 DNA: TGTGCCTGGAGTGGTGGCAGCGAGCAGTACTTC

V gene: TRBV5-1
J gene: TRBJ2-1
clone size: NA
D gene: NA
CDR3 protein: CASSFLSSYNEQFF
CDR3 DNA: TGCGCCAGCAGCTTTTTGAGCTCCTACAATGAGCAGTTCTTC

V gene: TRBV5-1
J gene: TRBJ2-2
clone size: NA
D gene: TRBD1
CDR3 protein: CASSTGTGGTGELFF
CDR3 DNA: TGCGCCAGCAGCACCGGGACAGGGGGCACCGGGGAGCTGTTTTTT

V gene: TRBV7-9
J gene: TRBJ2-7
clone size: NA
D gene: TRBD1
CDR3 protein: CASSLALGGSYEQYF
CDR3 DNA: TGTGCCAGCAGCTTAGCCCTAGGGGGCAGCTACGAGCAGTACTTC

V gene: TRBV7-9
J gene: TRBJ2-5
clone size: NA
D gene: NA
CDR3 protein: CASRAGPGGTQYF
CDR3 DNA: TGTGCCAGCAGGGCGGGACCTGGGGGGACCCAGTACTTC

V gene: TRBV4-1
J gene: TRBJ1-5
clone size: NA
D gene: TRBD1
CDR3 protein: CASSPEGGGGFNQPQHF
CDR3 DNA: TGCGCCAGCAGCCCCGAAGGAGGGGGCGGGTTCAATCAGCCCCAGCATTTT

V gene: TRBV18
J gene: TRBJ1-1
clone size: NA
D gene: TRBD1
CDR3 protein: CASSPGQHTEAFF
CDR3 DNA: TGTGCCAGCTCCCCGGGACAGCACACTGAAGCTTTCTTT

V gene: TRBV6-6
J gene: TRBJ1-5
clone size: NA
D gene: TRBD1
CDR3 protein: CASSYDRDQRQPQHF
CDR3 DNA: TGTGCCAGCAGTTACGACAGGGATCAGCGTCAGCCCCAGCATTTT

V gene: TRBV5-1
J gene: TRBJ2-6
clone size: NA
D gene: NA
CDR3 protein: CASSLGAAPGANVLTF
CDR3 DNA: TGCGCCAGCAGCTTGGGGGCAGCCCCTGGGGCCAACGTCCTGACTTTC

V gene: TRBV5-4
J gene: TRBJ1-4
clone size: NA
D gene: TRBD1
CDR3 protein: CASSLQDRGEEKLFF
CDR3 DNA: TGTGCCAGCAGCCTACAAGACAGGGGAGAGGAAAAACTGTTTTTT

V gene: TRBV7-9
J gene: TRBJ2-7
clone size: NA
D gene: TRBD2
CDR3 protein: CASSLRGLGFDEQYF
CDR3 DNA: TGTGCCAGCAGCTTAAGGGGACTAGGTTTTGACGAGCAGTACTTC

V gene: TRBV10-1
J gene: TRBJ2-7
clone size: NA
D gene: NA
CDR3 protein: CASSEAGTYEQYF
CDR3 DNA: TGCGCCAGCAGTGAGGCGGGTACCTACGAGCAGTACTTC

V gene: TRBV20-1
J gene: TRBJ2-3
clone size: NA
D gene: NA
CDR3 protein: CSARDPLTVAF
CDR3 DNA: TGCAGTGCTAGAGATCCCTTGACTGTTGCTTTT

V gene: TRBV9
J gene: TRBJ2-3
clone size: NA
D gene: TRBD2
CDR3 protein: CASSRTSETTDTQYF
CDR3 DNA: TGTGCCAGCAGCCGGACTAGCGAGACCACAGATACGCAGTATTTT

V gene: TRBV2
J gene: TRBJ1-2
clone size: NA
D gene: TRBD1
CDR3 protein: CASKGAQGGYTF
CDR3 DNA: TGTGCCAGCAAGGGGGCGCAAGGTGGCTACACCTTC